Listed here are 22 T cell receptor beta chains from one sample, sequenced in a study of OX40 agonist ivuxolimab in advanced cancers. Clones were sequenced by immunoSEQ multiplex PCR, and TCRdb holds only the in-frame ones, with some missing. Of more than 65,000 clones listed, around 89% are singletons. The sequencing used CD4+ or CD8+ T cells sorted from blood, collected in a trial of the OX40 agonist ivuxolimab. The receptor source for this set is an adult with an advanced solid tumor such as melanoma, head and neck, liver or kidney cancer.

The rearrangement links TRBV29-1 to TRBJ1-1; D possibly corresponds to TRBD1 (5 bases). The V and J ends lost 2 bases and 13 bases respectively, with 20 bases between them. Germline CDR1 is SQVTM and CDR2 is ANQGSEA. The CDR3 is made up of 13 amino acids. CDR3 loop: CSVEWAARRGGFF. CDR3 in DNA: TGCAGCGTTGAATGGGCCGCTCGGAGGGGTGGTTTCTTT.

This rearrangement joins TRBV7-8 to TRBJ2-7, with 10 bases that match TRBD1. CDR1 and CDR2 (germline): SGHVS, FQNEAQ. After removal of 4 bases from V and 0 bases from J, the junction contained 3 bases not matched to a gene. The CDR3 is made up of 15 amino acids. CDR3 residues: CASSWGTGASYEQYF. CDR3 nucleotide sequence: TGTGCCAGCAGCTGGGGGACAGGGGCCTCCTACGAGCAGTACTTC.

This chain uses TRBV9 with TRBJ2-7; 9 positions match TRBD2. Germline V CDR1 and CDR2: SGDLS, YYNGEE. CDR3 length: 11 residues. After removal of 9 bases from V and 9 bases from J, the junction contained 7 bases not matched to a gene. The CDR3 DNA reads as TGTGCCACTGGTGCGGGAGGGATGCAGTACTTC. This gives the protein CATGAGGMQYF.

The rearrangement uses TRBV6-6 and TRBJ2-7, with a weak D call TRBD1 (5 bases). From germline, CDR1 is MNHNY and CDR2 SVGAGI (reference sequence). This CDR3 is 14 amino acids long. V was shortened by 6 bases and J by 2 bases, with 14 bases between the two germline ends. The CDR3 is CASRLGSGTYEQYF. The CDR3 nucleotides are TGTGCCAGCAGGCTGGGGTCAGGGACCTACGAGCAGTACTTC.

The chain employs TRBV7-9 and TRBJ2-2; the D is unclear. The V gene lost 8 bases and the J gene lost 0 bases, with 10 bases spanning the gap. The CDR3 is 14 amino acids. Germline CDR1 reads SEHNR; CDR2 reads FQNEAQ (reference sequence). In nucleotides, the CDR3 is TGTGCCAGCTCGGAGCGCTCGAACACCGGGGAGCTGTTTTTT. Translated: CASSERSNTGELFF.

This chain's CDR3 is CASRSPGTSGSETQYF. In DNA form, the CDR3 reads TGTGCCAGCAGATCACCGGGGACTAGCGGGAGTGAGACCCAGTACTTC. This chain links TRBV11-2 with TRBJ2-5; TRBD2 matches 14 bases. Germline CDR1 and CDR2: SGHAT and FQNNGV. The CDR3 is 16 residues long. V trimming: 6 bases; J trimming: 5 bases; junction bases outside the gene matches: 8.

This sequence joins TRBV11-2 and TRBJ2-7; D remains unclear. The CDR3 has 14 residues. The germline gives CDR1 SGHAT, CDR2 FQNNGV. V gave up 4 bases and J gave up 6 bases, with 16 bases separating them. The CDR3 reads CASSSFRGLGEQYF. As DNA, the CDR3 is TGTGCCAGCAGCTCTTTCCGTGGGTTGGGCGAGCAGTACTTC.

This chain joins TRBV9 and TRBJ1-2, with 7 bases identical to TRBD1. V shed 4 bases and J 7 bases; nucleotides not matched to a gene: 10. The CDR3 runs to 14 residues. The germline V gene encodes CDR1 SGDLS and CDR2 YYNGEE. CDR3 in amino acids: CASSHTRTGGGYTF. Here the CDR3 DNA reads TGTGCCAGCAGCCACACGCGGACAGGAGGTGGCTACACCTTC.

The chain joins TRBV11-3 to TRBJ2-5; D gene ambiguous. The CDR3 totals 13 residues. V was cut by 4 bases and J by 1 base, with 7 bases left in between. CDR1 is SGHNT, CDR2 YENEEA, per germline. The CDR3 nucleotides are TGTGCCAGCAGCTCCTCAGTCCAAGAGACCCAGTACTTC. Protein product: CASSSSVQETQYF.

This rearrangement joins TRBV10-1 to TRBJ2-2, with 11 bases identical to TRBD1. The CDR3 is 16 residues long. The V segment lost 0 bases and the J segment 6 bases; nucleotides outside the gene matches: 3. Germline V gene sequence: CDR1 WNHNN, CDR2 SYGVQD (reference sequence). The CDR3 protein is CASSESRDRGSGELFF. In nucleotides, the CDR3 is TGCGCCAGCAGTGAGTCAAGGGACAGGGGGTCCGGGGAGCTGTTTTTT.

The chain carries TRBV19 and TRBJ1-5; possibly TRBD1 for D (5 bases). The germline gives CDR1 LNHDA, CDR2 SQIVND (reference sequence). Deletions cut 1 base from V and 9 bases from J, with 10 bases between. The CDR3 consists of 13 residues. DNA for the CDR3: TGTGCCAGTAGTATAGGGGGGAAGCGGCCCCAGCATTTT. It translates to CASSIGGKRPQHF.

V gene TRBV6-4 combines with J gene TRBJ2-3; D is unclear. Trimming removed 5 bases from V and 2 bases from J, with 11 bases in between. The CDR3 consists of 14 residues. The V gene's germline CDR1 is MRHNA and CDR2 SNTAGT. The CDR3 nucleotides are TGTGCCAGCAGTCTGTTTGGGATCACAGATACGCAGTATTTT. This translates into CASSLFGITDTQYF.

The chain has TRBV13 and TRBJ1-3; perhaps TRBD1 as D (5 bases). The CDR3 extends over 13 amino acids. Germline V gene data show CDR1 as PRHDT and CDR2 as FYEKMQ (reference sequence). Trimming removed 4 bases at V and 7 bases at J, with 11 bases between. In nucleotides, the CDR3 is TGTGCCAGCAGCTACCAACAGGAGAACACCATATATTTT. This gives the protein CASSYQQENTIYF. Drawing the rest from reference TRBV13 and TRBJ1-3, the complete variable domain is AAGVIQSPRHLIKEKRETATLKCYPIPRHDTVYWYQQGPGQDPQFLISFYEKMQSDKGSIPDRFSAQQFSDYHSELNMSSLELGDSALYFCASSYQQENTIYFGEGSWLTVV.

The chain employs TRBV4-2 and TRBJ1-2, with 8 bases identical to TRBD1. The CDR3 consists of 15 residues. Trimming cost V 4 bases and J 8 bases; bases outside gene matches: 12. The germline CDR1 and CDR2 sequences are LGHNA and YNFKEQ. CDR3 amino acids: CASSPHRDRSGGYTF. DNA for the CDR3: TGTGCCAGCAGCCCTCACCGGGACAGGTCAGGAGGCTACACCTTC.

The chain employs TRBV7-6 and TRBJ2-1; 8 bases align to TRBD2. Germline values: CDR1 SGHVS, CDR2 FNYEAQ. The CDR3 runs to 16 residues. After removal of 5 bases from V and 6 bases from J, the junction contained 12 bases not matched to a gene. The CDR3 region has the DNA TGTGCCAGCAGCCCCCGAGGACTAGCAGATCTCAATGAGCAGTTCTTC. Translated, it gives CASSPRGLADLNEQFF. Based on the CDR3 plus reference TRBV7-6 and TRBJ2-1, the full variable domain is GAGVSQSPRYKVTKRGQDVALRCDPISGHVSLYWYRQALGQGPEFLTYFNYEAQQDKSGLPNDRFSAERPEGSISTLTIQRTEQRDSAMYRCASSPRGLADLNEQFFGPGTRLTVL.

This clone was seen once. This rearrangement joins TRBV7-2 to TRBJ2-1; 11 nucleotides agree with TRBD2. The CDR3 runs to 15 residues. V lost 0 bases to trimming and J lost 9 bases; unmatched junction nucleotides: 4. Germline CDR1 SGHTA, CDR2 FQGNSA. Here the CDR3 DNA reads TGTGCCAGCAGCTTAGCTAGCGGGAGGGTTGGTGAGCAGTTCTTC. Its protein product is CASSLASGRVGEQFF. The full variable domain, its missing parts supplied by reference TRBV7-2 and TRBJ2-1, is GAGVSQSPSNKVTEKGKDVELRCDPISGHTALYWYRQSLGQGLEFLIYFQGNSAPDKSGLPSDRFSAERTGGSVSTLTIQRTQQEDSAVYLCASSLASGRVGEQFFGPGTRLTVL.

CDR3 nucleotide sequence: TGTGCCAAGCAACAGGGGAACTATGGCTACACCTTC. This gives the protein CAKQQGNYGYTF. The chain joins TRBV19 to TRBJ1-2; TRBD1 matches at 7 bases. V was clipped by 10 bases and J by 2 bases; unmatched bases: 4. The CDR3 covers 12 residues. The germline V gene encodes CDR1 LNHDA and CDR2 SQIVND (reference sequence).

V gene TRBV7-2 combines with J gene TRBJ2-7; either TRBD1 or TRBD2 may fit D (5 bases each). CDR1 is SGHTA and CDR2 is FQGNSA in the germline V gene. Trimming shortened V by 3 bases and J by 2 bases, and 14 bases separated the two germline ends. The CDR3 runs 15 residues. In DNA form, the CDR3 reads TGTGCCAGCAGCTTCGTCGGGACGGGAACCTACGAGCAGTACTTC. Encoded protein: CASSFVGTGTYEQYF. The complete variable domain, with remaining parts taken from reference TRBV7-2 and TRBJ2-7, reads GAGVSQSPSNKVTEKGKDVELRCDPISGHTALYWYRQSLGQGLEFLIYFQGNSAPDKSGLPSDRFSAERTGGSVSTLTIQRTQQEDSAVYLCASSFVGTGTYEQYFGPGTRLTVT.

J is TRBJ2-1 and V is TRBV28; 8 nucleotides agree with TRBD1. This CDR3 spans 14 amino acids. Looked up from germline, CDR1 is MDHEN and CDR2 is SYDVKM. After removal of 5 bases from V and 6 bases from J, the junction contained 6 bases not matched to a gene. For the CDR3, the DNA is TGTGCCAGCAGTCGGCAGGGGGCGCGCAATGAGCAGTTCTTC. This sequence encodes CASSRQGARNEQFF.

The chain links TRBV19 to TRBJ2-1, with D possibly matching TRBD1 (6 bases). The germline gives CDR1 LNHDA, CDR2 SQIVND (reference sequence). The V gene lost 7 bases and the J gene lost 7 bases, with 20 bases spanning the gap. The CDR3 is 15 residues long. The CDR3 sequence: CASNFRDTPWNEQFF. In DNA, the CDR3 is TGTGCCAGTAACTTCCGGGACACCCCTTGGAATGAGCAGTTCTTC.

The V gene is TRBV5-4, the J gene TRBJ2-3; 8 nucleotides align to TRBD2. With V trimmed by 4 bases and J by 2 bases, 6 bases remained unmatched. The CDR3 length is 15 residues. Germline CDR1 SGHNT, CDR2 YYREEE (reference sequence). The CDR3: CASSRPGGDTDTQYF. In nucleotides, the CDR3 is TGTGCCAGCAGCCGCCCCGGGGGGGACACAGATACGCAGTATTTT.

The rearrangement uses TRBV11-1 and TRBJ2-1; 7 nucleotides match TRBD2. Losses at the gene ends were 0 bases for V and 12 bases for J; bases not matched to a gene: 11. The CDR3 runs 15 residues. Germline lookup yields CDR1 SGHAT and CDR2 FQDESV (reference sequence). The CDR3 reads CASSLAGGVSVGQFF. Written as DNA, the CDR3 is TGTGCCAGCAGCTTAGCGGGGGGGGTATCGGTCGGGCAGTTCTTC.